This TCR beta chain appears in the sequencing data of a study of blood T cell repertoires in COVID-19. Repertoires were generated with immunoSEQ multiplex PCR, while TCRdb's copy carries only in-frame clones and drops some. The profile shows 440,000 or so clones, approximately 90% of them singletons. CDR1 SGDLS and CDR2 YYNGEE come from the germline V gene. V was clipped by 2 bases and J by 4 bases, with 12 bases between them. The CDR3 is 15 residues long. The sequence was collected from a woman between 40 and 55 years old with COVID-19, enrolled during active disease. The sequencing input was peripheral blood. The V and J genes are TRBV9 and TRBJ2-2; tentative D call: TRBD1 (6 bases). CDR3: CASSVAGTSTGELFF. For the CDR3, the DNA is TGTGCCAGCAGCGTTGCCGGGACAAGCACCGGGGAGCTGTTTTTT. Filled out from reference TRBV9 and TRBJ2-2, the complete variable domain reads DSGVTQTPKHLITATGQRVTLRCSPRSGDLSVYWYQQSLDQGLQFLIQYYNGEERAKGNILERFSAQQFPDLHSELNLSSLELGDSALYFCASSVAGTSTGELFFGEGSRLTVL.